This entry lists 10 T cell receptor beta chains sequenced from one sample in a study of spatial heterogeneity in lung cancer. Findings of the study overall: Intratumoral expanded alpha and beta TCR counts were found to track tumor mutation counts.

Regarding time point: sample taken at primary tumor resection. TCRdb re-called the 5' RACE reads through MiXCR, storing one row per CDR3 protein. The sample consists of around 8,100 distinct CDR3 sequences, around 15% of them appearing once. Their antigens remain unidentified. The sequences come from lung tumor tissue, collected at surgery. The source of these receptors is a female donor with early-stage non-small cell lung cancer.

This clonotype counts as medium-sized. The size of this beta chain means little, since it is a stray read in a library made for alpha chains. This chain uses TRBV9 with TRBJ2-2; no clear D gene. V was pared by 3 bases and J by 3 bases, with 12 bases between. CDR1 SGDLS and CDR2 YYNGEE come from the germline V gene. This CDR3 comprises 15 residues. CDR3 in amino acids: CASSAPFGYTGELFF. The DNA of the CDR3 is TGTGCCAGCAGCGCGCCGTTTGGGTACACCGGGGAGCTGTTTTTT.

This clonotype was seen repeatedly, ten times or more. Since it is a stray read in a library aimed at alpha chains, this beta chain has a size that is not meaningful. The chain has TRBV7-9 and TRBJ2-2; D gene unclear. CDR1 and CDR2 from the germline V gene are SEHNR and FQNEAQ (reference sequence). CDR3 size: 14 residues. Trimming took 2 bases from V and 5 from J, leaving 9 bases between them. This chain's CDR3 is CASSLSGSTGELFF. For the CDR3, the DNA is TGTGCCAGCAGCTTATCGGGTTCTACCGGGGAGCTGTTTTTT.

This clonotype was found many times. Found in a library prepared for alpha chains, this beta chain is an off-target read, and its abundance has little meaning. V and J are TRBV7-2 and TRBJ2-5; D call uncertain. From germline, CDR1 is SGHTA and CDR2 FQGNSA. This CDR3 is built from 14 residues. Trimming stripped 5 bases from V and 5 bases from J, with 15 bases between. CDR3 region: CASSPSTWVETQYF. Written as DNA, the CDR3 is TGTGCCAGCAGCCCTTCTACCTGGGTGGAGACCCAGTACTTC.

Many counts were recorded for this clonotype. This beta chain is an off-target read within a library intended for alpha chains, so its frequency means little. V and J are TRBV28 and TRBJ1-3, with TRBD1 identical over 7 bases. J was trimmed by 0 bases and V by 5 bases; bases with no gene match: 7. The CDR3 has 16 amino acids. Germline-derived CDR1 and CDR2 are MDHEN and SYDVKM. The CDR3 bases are TGTGCCAGCAGTATCGACAGGGTTTACTCTGGAAACACCATATATTTT. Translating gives CASSIDRVYSGNTIYF.

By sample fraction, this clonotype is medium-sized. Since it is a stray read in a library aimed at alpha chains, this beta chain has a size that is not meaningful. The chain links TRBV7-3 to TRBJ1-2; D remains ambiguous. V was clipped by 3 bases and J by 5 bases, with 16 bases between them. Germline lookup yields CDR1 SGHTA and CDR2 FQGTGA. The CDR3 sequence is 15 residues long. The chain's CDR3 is CASSLGPGEAYGYTF. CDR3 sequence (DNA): TGTGCCAGCAGCTTGGGCCCCGGAGAGGCTTATGGCTACACCTTC. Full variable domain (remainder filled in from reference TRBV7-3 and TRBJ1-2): GAGVSQTPSNKVTEKGKYVELRCDPISGHTALYWYRQSLGQGPEFLIYFQGTGAADDSGLPNDRFFAVRPEGSVSTLKIQRTERGDSAVYLCASSLGPGEAYGYTFGSGTRLTVV.

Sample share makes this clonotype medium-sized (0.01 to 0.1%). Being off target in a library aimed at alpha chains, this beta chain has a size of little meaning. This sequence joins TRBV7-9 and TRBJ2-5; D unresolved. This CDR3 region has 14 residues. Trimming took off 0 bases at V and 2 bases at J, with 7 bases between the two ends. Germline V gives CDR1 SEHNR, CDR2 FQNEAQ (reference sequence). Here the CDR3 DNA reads TGTGCCAGCAGCTTAGCTAGAGAGCAAGAGACCCAGTACTTC. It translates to CASSLAREQETQYF.

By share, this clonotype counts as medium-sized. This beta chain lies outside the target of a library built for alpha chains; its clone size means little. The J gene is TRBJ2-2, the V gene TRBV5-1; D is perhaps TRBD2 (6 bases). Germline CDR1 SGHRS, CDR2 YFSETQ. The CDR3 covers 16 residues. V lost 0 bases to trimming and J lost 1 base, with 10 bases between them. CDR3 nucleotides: TGCGCCAGCAGCTTGGATGGCGGGGTGAACACCGGGGAGCTGTTTTTT. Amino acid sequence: CASSLDGGVNTGELFF.

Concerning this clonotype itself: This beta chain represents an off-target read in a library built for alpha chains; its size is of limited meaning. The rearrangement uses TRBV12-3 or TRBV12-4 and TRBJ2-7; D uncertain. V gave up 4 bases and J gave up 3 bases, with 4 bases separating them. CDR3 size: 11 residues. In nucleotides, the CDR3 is TGTGCCAGCAGTTATCTCTACGAGCAGTACTTC. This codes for CASSYLYEQYF.

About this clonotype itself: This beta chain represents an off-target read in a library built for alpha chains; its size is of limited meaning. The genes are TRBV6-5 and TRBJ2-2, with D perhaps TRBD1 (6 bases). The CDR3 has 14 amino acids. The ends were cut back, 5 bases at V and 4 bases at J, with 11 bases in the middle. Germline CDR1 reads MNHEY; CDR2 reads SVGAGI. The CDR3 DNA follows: TGTGCCAGCAGTCTCCCGGACAGCACCGGGGAGCTGTTTTTT. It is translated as CASSLPDSTGELFF.

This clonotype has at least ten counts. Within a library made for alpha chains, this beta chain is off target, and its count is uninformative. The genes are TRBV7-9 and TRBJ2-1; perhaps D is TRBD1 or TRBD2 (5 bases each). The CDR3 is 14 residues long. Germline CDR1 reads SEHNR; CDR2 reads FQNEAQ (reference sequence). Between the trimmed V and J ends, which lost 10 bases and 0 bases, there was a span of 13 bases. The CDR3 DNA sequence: TGTGCCACCGCCCGGGGCAACTCCTACAATGAGCAGTTCTTC. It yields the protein CATARGNSYNEQFF.